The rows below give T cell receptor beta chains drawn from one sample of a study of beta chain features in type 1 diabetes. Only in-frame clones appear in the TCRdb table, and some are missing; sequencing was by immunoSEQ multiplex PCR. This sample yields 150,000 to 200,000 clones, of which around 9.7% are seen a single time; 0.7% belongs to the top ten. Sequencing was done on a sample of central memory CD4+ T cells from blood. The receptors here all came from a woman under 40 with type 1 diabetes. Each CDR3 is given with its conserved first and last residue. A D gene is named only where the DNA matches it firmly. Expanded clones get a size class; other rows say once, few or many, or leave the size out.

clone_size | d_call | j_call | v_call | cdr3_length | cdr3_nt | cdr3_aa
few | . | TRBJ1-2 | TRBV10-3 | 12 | TGTGCCATCAGTGAAGAAGGGGATGGCTACACCTTC | CAISEEGDGYTF
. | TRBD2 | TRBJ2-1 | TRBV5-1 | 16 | TGCGCCAGCAGCTCGACCGGGACTAGGGTCTACAATGAGCAGTTCTTC | CASSSTGTRVYNEQFF
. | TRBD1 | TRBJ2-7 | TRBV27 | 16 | TGTGCCAGCAGTTTAATGGGGACAGTGGGCGGCTACGAGCAGTACTTC | CASSLMGTVGGYEQYF
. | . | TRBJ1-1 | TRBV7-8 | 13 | TGTGCCAGCAGCTCCACCGAGTACACTGAAGCTTTCTTT | CASSSTEYTEAFF
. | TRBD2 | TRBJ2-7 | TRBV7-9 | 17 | TGTGCCAGCAGCCAAATTGCCGGGACTAGCGGGAGTTTGAGGCAGTACTTC | CASSQIAGTSGSLRQYF
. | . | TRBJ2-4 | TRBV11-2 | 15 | TGTGCCACGTACAGGAGACTTTTAGCCAAAAACATTCAGTACTTC | CATYRRLLAKNIQYF
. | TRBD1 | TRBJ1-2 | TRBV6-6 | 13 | TGTGCCAGCAGACGCGACAGGGGCTACGGCTACACCTTC | CASRRDRGYGYTF
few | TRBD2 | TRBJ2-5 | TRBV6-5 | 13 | TGTGCCATCAGAGGACTAGCAGAGGAGACCCAGTACTTC | CAIRGLAEETQYF
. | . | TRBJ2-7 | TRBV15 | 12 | TGTGCCACCAGCAGGCCGCGAGACGAGCAGTACTTC | CATSRPRDEQYF
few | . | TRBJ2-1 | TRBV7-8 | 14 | TGTGCCAGCAGCTTAGATCTAGCCTACAATGAGCAGTTCTTC | CASSLDLAYNEQFF
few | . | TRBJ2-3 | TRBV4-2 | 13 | TGTGCCAGCAGCCATGGGCCCACAGATACGCAGTATTTT | CASSHGPTDTQYF
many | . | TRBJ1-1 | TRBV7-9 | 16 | TGTGCCAGCAGCTTAAGCCGTGGCAGCGTAAACACTGAAGCTTTCTTT | CASSLSRGSVNTEAFF
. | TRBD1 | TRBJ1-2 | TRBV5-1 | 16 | TGCGCCAGCAGCTTGGCAACGGACAGGGCTAACTATGGCTACACCTTC | CASSLATDRANYGYTF